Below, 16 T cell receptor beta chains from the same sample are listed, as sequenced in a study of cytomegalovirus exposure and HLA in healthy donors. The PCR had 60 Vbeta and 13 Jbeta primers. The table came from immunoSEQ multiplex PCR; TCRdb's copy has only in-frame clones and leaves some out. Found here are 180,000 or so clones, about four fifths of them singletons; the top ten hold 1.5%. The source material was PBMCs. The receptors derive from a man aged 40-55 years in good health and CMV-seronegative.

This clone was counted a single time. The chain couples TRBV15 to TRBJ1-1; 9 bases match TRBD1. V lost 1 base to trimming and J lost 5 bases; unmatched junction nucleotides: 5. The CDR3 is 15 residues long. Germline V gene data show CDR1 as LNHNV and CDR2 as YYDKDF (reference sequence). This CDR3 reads CATSRATGGGTEAFF. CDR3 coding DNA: TGTGCCACCAGCAGAGCGACAGGGGGAGGAACTGAAGCTTTCTTT.

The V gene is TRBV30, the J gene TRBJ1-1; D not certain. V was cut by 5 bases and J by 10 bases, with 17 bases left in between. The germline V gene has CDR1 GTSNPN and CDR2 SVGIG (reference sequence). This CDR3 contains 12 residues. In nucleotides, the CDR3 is TGTGCCTGGTCCCTGAGGGTATCTGGAGCTTTCTTT. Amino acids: CAWSLRVSGAFF.

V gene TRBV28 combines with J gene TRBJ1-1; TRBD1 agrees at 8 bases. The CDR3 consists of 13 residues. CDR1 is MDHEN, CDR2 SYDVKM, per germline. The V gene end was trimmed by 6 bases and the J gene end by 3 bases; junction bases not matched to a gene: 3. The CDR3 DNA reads TGTGCCAGCAGCTACAGGGGGGACACTGAAGCTTTCTTT. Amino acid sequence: CASSYRGDTEAFF. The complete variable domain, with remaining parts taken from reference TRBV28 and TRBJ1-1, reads DVKVTQSSRYLVKRTGEKVFLECVQDMDHENMFWYRQDPGLGLRLIYFSYDVKMKEKGDIPEGYSVSREKKERFSLILESASTNQTSMYLCASSYRGDTEAFFGQGTRLTVV.

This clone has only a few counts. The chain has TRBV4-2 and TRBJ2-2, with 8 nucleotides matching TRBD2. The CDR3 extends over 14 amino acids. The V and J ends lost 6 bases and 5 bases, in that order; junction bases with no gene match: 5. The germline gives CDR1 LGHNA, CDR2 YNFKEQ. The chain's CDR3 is CASRLLAETGELFF. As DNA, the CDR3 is TGTGCCAGCAGGCTACTAGCGGAGACCGGGGAGCTGTTTTTT.

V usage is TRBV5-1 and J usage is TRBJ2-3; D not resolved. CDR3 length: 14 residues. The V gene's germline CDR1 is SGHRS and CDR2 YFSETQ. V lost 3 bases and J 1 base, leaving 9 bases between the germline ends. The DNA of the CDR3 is TGCGCCAGCAGCTGGGCCGGCGGCACAGATACGCAGTATTTT. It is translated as CASSWAGGTDTQYF.

CDR3 nucleotides: TGTGCCAGCAGCTTAGTATCGTCTAGCGTCTACGAGCAGTACTTC. Amino acids: CASSLVSSSVYEQYF. V and J are TRBV11-2 and TRBJ2-7; D is perhaps TRBD2 (6 bases). This CDR3 has 15 amino acids. Germline CDR1 is SGHAT and CDR2 is FQNNGV. Trimming pared 1 base from V and 3 bases from J, leaving 13 bases between.

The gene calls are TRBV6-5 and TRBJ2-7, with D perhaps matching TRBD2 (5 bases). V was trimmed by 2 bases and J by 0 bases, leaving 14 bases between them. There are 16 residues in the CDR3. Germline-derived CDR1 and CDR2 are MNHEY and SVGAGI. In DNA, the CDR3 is TGTGCCAGCAGTTACGGTCTGGGAGTCGGCTCCTACGAGCAGTACTTC. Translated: CASSYGLGVGSYEQYF.

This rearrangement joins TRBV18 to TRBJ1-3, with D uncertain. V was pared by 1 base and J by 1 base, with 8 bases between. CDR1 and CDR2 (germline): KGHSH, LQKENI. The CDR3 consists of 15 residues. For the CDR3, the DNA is TGTGCCAGCTCACCACGCGAAAAATCTGGAAACACCATATATTTT. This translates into CASSPREKSGNTIYF.

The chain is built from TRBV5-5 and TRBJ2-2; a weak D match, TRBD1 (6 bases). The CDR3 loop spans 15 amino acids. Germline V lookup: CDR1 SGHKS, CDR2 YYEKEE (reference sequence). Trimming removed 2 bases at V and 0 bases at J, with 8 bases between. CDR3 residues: CASSLGTPNTGELFF. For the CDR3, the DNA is TGTGCCAGCAGCTTAGGGACACCGAACACCGGGGAGCTGTTTTTT.

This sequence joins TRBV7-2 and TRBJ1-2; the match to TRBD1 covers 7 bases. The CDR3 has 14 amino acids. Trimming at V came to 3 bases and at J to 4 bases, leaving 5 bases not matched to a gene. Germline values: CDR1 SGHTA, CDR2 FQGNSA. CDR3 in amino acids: CASSFWTGGYGYTF. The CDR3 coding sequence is TGTGCCAGCAGCTTTTGGACAGGCGGCTATGGCTACACCTTC.

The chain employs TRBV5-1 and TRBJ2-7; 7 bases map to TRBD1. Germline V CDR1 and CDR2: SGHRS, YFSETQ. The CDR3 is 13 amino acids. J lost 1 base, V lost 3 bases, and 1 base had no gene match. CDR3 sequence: CASSSGQSYEQYF. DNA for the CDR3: TGCGCCAGCAGCTCGGGACAGTCCTACGAGCAGTACTTC.

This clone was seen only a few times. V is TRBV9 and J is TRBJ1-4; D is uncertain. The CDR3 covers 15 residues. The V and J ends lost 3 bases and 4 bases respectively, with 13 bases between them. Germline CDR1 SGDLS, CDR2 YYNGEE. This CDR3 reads CASSEGGRINEKLFF. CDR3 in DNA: TGTGCCAGCAGCGAGGGAGGACGGATTAATGAAAAACTGTTTTTT.

The chain's CDR3 is CSVYTGTGGVNTEAFF. CDR3 nucleotide sequence: TGCAGCGTTTATACCGGGACAGGGGGCGTGAACACTGAAGCTTTCTTT. V and J are TRBV29-1 and TRBJ1-1; 12 positions agree with TRBD1. The CDR3 sequence is 16 residues long. J lost 0 bases, V lost 5 bases, and 7 bases had no gene match. Germline V lookup: CDR1 SQVTM, CDR2 ANQGSEA.

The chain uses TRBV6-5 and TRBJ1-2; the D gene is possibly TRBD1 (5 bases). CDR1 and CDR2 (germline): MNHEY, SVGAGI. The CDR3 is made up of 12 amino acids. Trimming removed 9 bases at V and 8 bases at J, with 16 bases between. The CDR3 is CASGEGHQGYTF. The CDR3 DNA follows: TGTGCCAGTGGGGAGGGGCATCAAGGCTACACCTTC.

CDR3 residues: CASSLDLMTGAGANVLTF. The CDR3 bases are TGCGCCAGCAGCTTGGACCTAATGACAGGGGCTGGGGCCAACGTCCTGACTTTC. The chain couples TRBV5-1 to TRBJ2-6, with TRBD1 matching 8 bases. Germline V gives CDR1 SGHRS, CDR2 YFSETQ. The V and J ends lost 0 bases and 2 bases, in that order; junction bases with no gene match: 7. The CDR3 spans 18 residues. Drawing the rest from reference TRBV5-1 and TRBJ2-6, the complete variable domain is KAGVTQTPRYLIKTRGQQVTLSCSPISGHRSVSWYQQTPGQGLQFLFEYFSETQRNKGNFPGRFSGRQFSNSRSEMNVSTLELGDSALYLCASSLDLMTGAGANVLTFGAGSRLTVL.

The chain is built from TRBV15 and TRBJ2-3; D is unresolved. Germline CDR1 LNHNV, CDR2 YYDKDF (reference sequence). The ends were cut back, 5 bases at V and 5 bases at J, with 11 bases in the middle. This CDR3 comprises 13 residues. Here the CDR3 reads CATSRRGGDTQYF. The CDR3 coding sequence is TGTGCCACCAGCCGCAGAGGTGGAGATACGCAGTATTTT.